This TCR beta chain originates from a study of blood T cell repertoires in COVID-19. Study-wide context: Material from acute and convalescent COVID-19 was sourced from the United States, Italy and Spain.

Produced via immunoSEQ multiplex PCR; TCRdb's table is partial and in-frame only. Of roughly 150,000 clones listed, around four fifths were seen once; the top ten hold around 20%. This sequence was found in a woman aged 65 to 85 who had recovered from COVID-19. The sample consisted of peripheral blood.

The CDR3 here is CASSLAMRAEQFF. CDR3 sequence (DNA): TGTGCCAGCAGTTTAGCGATGCGAGCGGAGCAGTTCTTC. The J gene is TRBJ2-1, the V gene TRBV12-3 or TRBV12-4; D call uncertain. Trimming took 0 bases from V and 10 from J, leaving 10 bases between them. CDR3 size: 13 residues.